This TCR beta chain was identified during a study of CD8 T cells in ankylosing spondylitis. Study findings and constraints: One TCR beta motif, made up of eight highly homologous variants, appeared characteristic of ankylosing spondylitis blood.

This clonotype has more than one count but fewer than ten. What it binds is not known. After removal of 3 bases from V and 1 base from J, the junction contained 8 bases not matched to a gene. Germline values: CDR1 DFQATT, CDR2 SNEGSKA (reference sequence). CDR3 length equals 17 residues. TCRdb recomputed calls from the 5' RACE reads with MiXCR, one row per CDR3 protein. Altogether roughly 370,000 distinct CDR3 sequences are present, about 22% being singletons, with the ten largest covering about 17%. Sequencing used blood, either unsorted or a sorted T cell fraction (not recorded which). The chain recombines TRBV20-1 with TRBJ2-7; 14 nucleotides line up with TRBD2. The receptor was isolated from a male donor with ankylosing spondylitis. The CDR3 nucleotides are TGCAGTGCTAGGGGGACTAGCGGGAGAAGGTGGTCCTACGAGCAGTACTTC. Protein: CSARGTSGRRWSYEQYF.